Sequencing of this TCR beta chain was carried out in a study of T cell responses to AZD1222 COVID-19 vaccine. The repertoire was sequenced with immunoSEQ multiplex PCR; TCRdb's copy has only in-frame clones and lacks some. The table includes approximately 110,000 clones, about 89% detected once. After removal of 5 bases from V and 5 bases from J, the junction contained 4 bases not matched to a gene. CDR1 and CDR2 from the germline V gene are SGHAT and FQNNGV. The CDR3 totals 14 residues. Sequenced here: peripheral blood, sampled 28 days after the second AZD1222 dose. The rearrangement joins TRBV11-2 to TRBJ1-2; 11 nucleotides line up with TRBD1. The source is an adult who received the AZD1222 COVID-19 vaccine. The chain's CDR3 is CASSQGTGGYGYTF. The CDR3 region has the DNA TGTGCCAGCAGCCAAGGGACAGGGGGATATGGCTACACCTTC.